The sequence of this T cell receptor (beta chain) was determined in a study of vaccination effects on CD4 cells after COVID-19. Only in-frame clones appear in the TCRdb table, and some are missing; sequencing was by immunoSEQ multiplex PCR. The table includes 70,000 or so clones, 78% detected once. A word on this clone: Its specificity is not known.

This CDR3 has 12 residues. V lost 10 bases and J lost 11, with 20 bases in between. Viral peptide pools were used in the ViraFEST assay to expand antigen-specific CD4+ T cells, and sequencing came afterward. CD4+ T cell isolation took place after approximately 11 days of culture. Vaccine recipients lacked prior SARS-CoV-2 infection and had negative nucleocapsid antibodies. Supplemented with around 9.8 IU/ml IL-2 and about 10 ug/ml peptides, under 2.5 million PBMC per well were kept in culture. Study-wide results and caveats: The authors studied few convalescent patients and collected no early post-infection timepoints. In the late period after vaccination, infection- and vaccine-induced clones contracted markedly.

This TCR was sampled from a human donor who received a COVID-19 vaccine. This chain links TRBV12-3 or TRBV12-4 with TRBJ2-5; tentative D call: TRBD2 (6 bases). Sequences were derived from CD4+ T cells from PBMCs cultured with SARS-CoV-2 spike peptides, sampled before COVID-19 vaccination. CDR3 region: CAIRVGGEAQYF. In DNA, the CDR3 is TGTGCCATCCGCGTGGGGGGAGAAGCGCAGTACTTC.